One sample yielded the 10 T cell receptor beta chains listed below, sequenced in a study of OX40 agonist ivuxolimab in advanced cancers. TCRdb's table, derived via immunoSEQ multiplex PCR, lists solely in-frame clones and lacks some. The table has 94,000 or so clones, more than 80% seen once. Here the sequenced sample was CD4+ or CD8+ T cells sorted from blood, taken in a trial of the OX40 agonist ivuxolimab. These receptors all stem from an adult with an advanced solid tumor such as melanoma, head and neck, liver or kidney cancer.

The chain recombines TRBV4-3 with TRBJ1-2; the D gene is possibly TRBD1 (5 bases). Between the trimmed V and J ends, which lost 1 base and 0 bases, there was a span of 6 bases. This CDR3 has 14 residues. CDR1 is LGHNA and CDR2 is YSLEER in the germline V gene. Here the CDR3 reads CASSQGGSNYGYTF. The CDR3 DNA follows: TGCGCCAGCAGCCAAGGGGGCTCTAACTATGGCTACACCTTC.

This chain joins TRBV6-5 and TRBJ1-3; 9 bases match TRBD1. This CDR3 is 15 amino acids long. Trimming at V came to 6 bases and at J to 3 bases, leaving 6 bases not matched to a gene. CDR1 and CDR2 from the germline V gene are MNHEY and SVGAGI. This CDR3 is CASSRGQGGGNTIYF. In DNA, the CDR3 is TGTGCCAGCAGCCGGGGACAGGGCGGTGGAAACACCATATATTTT.

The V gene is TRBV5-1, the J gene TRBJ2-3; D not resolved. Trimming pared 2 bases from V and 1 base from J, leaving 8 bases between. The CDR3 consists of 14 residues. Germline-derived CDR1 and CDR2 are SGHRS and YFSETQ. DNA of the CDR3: TGCGCCAGCAGCTTCAACCAGGGCACAGATACGCAGTATTTT. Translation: CASSFNQGTDTQYF.

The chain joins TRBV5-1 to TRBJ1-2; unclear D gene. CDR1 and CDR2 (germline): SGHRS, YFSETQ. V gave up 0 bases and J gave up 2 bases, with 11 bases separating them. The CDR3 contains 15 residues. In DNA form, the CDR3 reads TGCGCCAGCAGCTTGGACGGGAGTGTAAACTATGGCTACACCTTC. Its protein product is CASSLDGSVNYGYTF.

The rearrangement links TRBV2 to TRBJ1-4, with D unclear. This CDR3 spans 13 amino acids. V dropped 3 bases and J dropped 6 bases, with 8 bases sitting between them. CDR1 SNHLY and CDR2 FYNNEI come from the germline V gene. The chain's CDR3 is CASSDSGDEKLFF. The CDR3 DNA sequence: TGTGCCAGCAGTGACTCCGGAGATGAAAAACTGTTTTTT. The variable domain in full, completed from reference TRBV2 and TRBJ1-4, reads EPEVTQTPSHQVTQMGQEVILRCVPISNHLYFYWYRQILGQKVEFLVSFYNNEISEKSEIFDDQFSVERPDGSNFTLKIRSTKLEDSAMYFCASSDSGDEKLFFGSGTQLSVL.

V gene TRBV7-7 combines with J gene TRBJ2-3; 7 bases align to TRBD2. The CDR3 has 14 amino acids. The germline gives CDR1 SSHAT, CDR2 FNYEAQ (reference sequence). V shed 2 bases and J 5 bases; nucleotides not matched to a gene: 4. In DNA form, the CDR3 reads TGTGCCAGCAGCTTACTCGGGGAGGGAGATACGCAGTATTTT. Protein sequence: CASSLLGEGDTQYF.

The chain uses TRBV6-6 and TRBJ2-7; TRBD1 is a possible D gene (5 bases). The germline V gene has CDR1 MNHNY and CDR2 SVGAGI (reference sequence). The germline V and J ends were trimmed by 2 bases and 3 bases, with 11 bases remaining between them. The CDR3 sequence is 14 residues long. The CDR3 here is CASSYGAGFYEQYF. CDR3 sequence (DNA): TGTGCCAGCAGTTACGGGGCAGGGTTCTACGAGCAGTACTTC.

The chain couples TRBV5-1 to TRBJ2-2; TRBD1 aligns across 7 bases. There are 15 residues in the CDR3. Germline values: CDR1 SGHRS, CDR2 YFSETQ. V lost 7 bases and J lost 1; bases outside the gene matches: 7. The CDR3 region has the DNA TGCGCCAGCCGGCGACAGGGCCGGAACACCGGGGAGCTGTTTTTT. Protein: CASRRQGRNTGELFF. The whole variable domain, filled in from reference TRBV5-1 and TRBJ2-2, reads KAGVTQTPRYLIKTRGQQVTLSCSPISGHRSVSWYQQTPGQGLQFLFEYFSETQRNKGNFPGRFSGRQFSNSRSEMNVSTLELGDSALYLCASRRQGRNTGELFFGEGSRLTVL.

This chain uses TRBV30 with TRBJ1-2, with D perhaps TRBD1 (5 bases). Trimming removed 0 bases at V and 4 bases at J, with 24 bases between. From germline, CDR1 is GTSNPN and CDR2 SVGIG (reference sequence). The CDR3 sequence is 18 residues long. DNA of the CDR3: TGTGCCTGGAGTGTACAGCCCGCCGGGGGTTCCTTTAGCTATGGCTACACCTTC. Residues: CAWSVQPAGGSFSYGYTF.

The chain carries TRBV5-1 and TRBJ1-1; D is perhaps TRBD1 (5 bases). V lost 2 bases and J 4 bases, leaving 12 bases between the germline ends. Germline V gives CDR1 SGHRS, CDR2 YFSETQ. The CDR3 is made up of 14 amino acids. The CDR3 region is CASSFYGGGTEAFF. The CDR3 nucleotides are TGCGCCAGCAGCTTTTATGGGGGAGGCACTGAAGCTTTCTTT.